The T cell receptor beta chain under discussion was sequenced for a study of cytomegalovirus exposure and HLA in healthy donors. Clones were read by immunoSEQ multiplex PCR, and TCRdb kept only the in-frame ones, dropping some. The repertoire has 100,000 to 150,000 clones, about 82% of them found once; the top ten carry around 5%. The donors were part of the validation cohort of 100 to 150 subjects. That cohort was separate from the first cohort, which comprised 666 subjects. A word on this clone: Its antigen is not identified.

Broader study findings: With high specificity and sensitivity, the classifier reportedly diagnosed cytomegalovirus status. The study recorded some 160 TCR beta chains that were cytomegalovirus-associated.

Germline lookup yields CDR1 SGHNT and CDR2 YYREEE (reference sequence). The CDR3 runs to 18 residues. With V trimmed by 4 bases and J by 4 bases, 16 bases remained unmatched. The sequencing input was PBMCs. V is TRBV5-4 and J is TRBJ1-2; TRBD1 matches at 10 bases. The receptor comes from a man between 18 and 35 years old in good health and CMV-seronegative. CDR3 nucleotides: TGTGCCAGCAGCCAAGGAAACACGGGGGACAGGGGCGTCTATGGCTACACCTTC. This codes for CASSQGNTGDRGVYGYTF.